This T cell receptor (beta chain) came from a study of T cells in Graves' hyperthyroidism and ophthalmopathy. Amplified regions were TCR beta CDR3 sequences from RNA transcripts. The primer set for the first-round RT-PCR of the TCR CDR3 was HTBI. TCRdb re-derived calls from the multiplex PCR reads in MiXCR, one entry per CDR3 protein. The sample has some 760,000 distinct CDR3 sequences, 12% to 15% seen once; the top ten hold roughly a tenth. The CDR3 loop spans 12 amino acids. The germline V gene encodes CDR1 DFQATT and CDR2 SNEGSKA (reference sequence). The trim removed 4 bases at V and 9 bases at J, leaving 6 bases unmatched. In its sample, this clonotype was seen many times.

This sequence originates from a young woman with Graves' hyperthyroidism. The rearrangement joins TRBV20-1 to TRBJ2-1; 7 bases map to TRBD2. Sample: blood. In DNA form, the CDR3 reads TGCAGTGCTACTAGCGGAATTATTGAGCAGTTCTTC. Protein sequence: CSATSGIIEQFF.